Shown below are 3 T cell receptor beta chains from a single sample sequenced in a study of T cells after yellow fever vaccination. From the 5' RACE reads, TCRdb called clonotypes with MiXCR, one entry per CDR3 protein. The sample has about 580,000 distinct CDR3 sequences, roughly a sixth seen once; the top ten hold 15% to 20%. The specimen comprised PBMCs, sampled roughly 5 days after the first yellow fever vaccination. The source of these receptors is a man aged 18-30 years who received the YFV17D yellow fever vaccine.

V and J are TRBV29-1 and TRBJ2-5, with a tentative D call TRBD2 (5 bases). Germline CDR1 SQVTM, CDR2 ANQGSEA. The ends were cut back, 0 bases at V and 3 bases at J, with 5 bases in the middle. The CDR3 extends over 12 amino acids. Here the CDR3 reads CSVEEGEETQYF. CDR3 sequence (DNA): TGCAGCGTTGAAGAGGGAGAAGAGACCCAGTACTTC.

This clonotype showed up just once. The V gene is TRBV20-1, the J gene TRBJ1-2; D is ambiguous. Between the trimmed V and J ends, which lost 5 bases and 8 bases, there was a span of 15 bases. Looked up from germline, CDR1 is DFQATT and CDR2 is SNEGSKA (reference sequence). The CDR3 extends over 12 amino acids. Here the CDR3 reads CSAPGAGSGYTF. The CDR3 region has the DNA TGCAGTGCTCCCGGAGCGGGGTCCGGCTACACCTTC.

This clonotype has more than one count but fewer than ten. The chain employs TRBV11-1 and TRBJ2-3; 11 bases align to TRBD2. Germline CDR1 SGHAT, CDR2 FQDESV (reference sequence). CDR3 size: 18 residues. Losses at the gene ends were 2 bases for V and 0 bases for J; bases not matched to a gene: 7. The CDR3 reads CASSLLTSGGRSTDTQYF. As DNA, the CDR3 is TGTGCCAGCAGCTTACTTACTAGCGGGGGCCGGAGCACAGATACGCAGTATTTT.